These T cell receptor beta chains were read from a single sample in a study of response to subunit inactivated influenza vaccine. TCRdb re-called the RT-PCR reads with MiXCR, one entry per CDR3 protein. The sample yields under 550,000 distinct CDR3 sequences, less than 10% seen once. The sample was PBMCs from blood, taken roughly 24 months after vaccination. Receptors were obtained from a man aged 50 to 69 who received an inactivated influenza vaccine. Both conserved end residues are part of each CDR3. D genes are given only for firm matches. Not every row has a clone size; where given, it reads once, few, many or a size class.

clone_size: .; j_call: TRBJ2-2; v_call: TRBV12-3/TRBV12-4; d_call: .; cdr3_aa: CASSLWGTNTGELFF; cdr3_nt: TGTGCCAGCAGCCTTTGGGGCACCAACACCGGGGAGCTGTTTTTT
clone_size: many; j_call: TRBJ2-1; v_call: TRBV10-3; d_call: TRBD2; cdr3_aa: CAISGTSGGNEQFF; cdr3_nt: TGTGCCATCAGTGGGACTAGCGGGGGGAATGAGCAGTTCTTC
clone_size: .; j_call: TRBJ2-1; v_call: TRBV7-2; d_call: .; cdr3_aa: CASSSPGRYYNEQFF; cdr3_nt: TGTGCCAGCAGCTCTCCGGGACGGTACTACAATGAGCAGTTCTTC
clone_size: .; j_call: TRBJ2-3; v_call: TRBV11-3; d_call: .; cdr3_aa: CASSLGGGGVGDTQYF; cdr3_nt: TGTGCCAGCAGCTTAGGAGGAGGGGGCGTCGGAGATACGCAGTATTTT
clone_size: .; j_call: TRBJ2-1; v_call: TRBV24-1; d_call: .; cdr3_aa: CATSQGWKDEQFF; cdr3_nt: TGTGCCACCAGCCAAGGATGGAAGGATGAGCAGTTCTTC
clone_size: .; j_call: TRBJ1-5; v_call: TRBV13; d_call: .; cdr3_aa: CASSFRGDHQPQHF; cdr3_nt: TGTGCCAGCAGCTTCAGAGGGGACCATCAGCCCCAGCATTTT
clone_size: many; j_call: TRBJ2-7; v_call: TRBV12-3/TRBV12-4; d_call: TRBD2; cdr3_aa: CASSTSGRAYEQYF; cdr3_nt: TGTGCCAGCAGTACTAGCGGGAGGGCCTACGAGCAGTACTTC
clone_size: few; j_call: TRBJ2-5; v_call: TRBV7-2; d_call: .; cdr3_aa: CASSYTGKETQYF; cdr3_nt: TGTGCCAGCAGTTATACAGGGAAAGAGACCCAGTACTTC
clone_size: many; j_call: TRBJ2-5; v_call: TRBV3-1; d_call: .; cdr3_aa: CASSRRGQETQYF; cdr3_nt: TGTGCCAGCAGCCGACGGGGGCAAGAGACCCAGTACTTC
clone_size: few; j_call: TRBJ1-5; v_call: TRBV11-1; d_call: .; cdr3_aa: CASSLGQGGSAFPQPQHF; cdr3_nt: TGTGCCAGCAGCTTAGGTCAAGGAGGCTCCGCTTTTCCCCAGCCCCAGCATTTT
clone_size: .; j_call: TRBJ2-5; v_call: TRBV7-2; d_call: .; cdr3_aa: CASSSLGWETQYF; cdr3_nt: TGTGCCAGCAGCTCGCTGGGGTGGGAGACCCAGTACTTC
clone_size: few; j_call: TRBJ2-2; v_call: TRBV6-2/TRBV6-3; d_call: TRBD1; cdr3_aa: CASSYSTRDRDTGELFF; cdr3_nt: TGTGCCAGCAGTTACTCGACCAGGGACAGGGACACCGGGGAGCTGTTTTTT
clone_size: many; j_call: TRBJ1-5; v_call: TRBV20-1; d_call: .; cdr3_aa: CSASLGPSNQPQHF; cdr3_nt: TGCAGTGCTAGCCTCGGACCAAGCAATCAGCCCCAGCATTTT
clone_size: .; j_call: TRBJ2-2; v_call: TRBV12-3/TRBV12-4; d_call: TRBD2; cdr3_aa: CASSRLAGVSGELFF; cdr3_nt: TGTGCCAGCAGCCGACTAGCGGGAGTTTCCGGGGAGCTGTTTTTT
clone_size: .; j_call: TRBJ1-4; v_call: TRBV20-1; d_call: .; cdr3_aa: CSARDLTRPNEKLFF; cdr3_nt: TGCAGTGCTAGAGATCTCACAAGACCTAATGAAAAACTGTTTTTT
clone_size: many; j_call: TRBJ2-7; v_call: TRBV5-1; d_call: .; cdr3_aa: CASSLAWSNSPYEQYF; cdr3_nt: TGCGCCAGCAGCTTGGCTTGGTCGAACTCTCCCTACGAGCAGTACTTC
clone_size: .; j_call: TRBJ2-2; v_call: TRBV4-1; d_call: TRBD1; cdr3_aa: CASSQTGPLPTGELFF; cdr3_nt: TGCGCCAGCAGCCAGACAGGGCCTCTCCCCACCGGGGAGCTGTTTTTT
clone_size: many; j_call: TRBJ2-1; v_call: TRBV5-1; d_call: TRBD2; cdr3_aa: CASSPGSGRATHEQFF; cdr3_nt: TGCGCCAGCAGCCCAGGTAGCGGGAGGGCCACCCATGAGCAGTTCTTC
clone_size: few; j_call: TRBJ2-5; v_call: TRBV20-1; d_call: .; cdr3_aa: CSAPSDGKTQYF; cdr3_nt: TGCAGTGCCCCATCAGACGGGAAGACCCAGTACTTC
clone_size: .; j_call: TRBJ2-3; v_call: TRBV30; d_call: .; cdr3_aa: CAWSVNSDTQYF; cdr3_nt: TGTGCCTGGTCCGTGAATTCCGATACGCAGTATTTT
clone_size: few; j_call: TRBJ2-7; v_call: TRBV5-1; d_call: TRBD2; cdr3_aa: CASSPDVAGGPLEQYF; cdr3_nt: TGCGCCAGCAGCCCGGACGTAGCGGGAGGGCCGCTCGAGCAGTACTTC
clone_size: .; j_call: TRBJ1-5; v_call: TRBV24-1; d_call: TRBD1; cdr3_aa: CATSDPGTGFNQPQHF; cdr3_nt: TGTGCCACCAGTGATCCCGGGACAGGGTTCAATCAGCCCCAGCATTTT
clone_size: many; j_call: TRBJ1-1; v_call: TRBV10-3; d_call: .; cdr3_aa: CAISAGMNTEAFF; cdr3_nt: TGTGCCATCAGTGCCGGCATGAACACTGAAGCTTTCTTT
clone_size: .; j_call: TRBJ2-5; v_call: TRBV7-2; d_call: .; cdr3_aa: CASSWIEGAETQYF; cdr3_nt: TGTGCCAGCAGCTGGATCGAGGGCGCGGAGACCCAGTACTTC
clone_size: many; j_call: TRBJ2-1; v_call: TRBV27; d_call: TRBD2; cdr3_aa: CASSFNRWGTRLNEQFF; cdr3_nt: TGTGCCAGCAGTTTCAATCGTTGGGGGACTAGGTTGAATGAGCAGTTCTTC
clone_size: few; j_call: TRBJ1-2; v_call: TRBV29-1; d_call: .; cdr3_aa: CSVEVGGNYGYTF; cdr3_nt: TGCAGCGTTGAAGTTGGGGGGAACTATGGCTACACCTTC
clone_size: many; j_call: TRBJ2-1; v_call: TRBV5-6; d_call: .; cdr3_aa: CASSLVSGSEQFF; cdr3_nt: TGTGCCAGCAGCTTGGTCAGCGGGTCCGAGCAGTTCTTC
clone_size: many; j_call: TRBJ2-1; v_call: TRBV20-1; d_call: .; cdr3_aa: CSGKGLRGVNEQFF; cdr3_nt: TGCAGTGGTAAGGGACTCCGGGGTGTCAATGAGCAGTTCTTC
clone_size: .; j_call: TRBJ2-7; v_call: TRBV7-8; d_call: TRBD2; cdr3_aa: CASSPRTSDTGEQYF; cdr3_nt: TGTGCCAGCAGCCCGAGGACTAGCGACACGGGAGAGCAGTACTTC
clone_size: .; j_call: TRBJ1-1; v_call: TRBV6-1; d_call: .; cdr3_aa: CASRREHGNTEAFF; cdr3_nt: TGTGCCAGCAGACGAGAGCACGGGAACACTGAAGCTTTCTTT
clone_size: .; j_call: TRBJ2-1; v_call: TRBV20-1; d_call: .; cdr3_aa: CSARSWQSSYNEQFF; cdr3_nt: TGCAGTGCTCGTTCCTGGCAGAGCTCCTACAATGAGCAGTTCTTC
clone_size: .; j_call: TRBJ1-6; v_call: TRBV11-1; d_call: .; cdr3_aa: CASSLERSPLHF; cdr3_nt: TGTGCCAGCAGCTTAGAACGTTCACCCCTCCACTTT
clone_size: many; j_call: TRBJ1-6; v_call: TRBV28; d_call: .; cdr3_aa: CASSPYNSPLHF; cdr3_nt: TGTGCCAGCAGTCCTTATAATTCACCCCTCCACTTT
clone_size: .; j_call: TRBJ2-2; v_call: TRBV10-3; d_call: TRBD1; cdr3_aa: CALDGTGLSGELFF; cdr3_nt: TGTGCCCTAGATGGGACAGGACTCTCCGGGGAGCTGTTTTTT
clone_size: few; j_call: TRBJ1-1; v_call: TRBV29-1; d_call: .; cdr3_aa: CSVEDRAWAFF; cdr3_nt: TGCAGCGTTGAAGACAGGGCTTGGGCTTTCTTT
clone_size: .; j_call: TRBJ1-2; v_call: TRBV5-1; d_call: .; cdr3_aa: CASSLDPRTGYGYTF; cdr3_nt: TGCGCCAGCAGCTTGGATCCGAGGACGGGCTATGGCTACACCTTC
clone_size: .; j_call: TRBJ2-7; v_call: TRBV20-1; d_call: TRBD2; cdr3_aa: CSARTSGHYEQYF; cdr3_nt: TGCAGTGCTCGGACTAGCGGGCACTACGAGCAGTACTTC
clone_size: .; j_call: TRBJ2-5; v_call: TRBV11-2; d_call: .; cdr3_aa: CASSPAGQGQTQYF; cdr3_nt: TGTGCCAGCAGCCCGGCCGGGCAGGGGCAGACCCAGTACTTC
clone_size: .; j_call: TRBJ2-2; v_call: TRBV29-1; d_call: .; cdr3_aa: CSVDRGPGELFF; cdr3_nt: TGCAGCGTTGACCGGGGGCCCGGGGAGCTGTTTTTT
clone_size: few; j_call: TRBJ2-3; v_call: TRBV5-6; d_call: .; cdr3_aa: CASSPTSLDTQYF; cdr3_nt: TGTGCCAGCAGCCCGACTAGTTTAGATACGCAGTATTTT
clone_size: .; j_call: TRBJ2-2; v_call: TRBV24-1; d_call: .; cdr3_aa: CATSNRLENTGELFF; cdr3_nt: TGTGCCACCAGTAACCGTCTTGAGAACACCGGGGAGCTGTTTTTT
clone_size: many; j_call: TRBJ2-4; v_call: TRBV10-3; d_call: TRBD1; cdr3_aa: CAISERQGGLAKNIQYF; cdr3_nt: TGTGCCATCAGTGAGCGACAGGGGGGACTAGCCAAAAACATTCAGTACTTC
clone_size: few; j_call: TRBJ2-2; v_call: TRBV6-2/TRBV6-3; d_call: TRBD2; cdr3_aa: CASSARTSGNTGELFF; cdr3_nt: TGTGCCAGCAGTGCACGGACTAGCGGGAACACCGGGGAGCTGTTTTTT
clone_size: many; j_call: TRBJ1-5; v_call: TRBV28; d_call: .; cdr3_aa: CASSLLTGGNQPQHF; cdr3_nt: TGTGCCAGCAGTTTATTGACAGGAGGTAATCAGCCCCAGCATTTT
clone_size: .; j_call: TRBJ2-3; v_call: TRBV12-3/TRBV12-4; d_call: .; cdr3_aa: CASSSTAETQYF; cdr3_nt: TGTGCCAGCAGTTCCACAGCGGAGACGCAGTATTTT
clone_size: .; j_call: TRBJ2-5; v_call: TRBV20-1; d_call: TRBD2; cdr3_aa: CRPSGLAGLETQYF; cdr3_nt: TGCAGGCCAAGCGGCCTAGCGGGACTGGAGACCCAGTACTTC
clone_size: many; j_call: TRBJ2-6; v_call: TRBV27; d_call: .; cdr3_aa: CASSFLGTGANVLTF; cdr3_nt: TGTGCCAGCAGTTTTCTGGGCACTGGGGCCAACGTCCTGACTTTC
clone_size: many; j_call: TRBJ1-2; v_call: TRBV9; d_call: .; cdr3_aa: CASSAQRDFPNYGYTF; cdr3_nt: TGTGCCAGCAGCGCACAACGGGACTTTCCTAACTATGGCTACACCTTC
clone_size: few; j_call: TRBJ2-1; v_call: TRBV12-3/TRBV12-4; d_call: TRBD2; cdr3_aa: CASSFSGGVYNEQFF; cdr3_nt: TGTGCCAGCAGTTTTTCGGGGGGGGTATACAATGAGCAGTTCTTC